These 10 T cell receptor beta chains came from one sample sequenced in a study of CD8 T cells in Susac syndrome. Reverse transcription used roughly 0.45 to 1 ug RNA and random hexamers. TCRdb processed the immunoSEQ multiplex PCR reads anew with MiXCR; each CDR3 protein has one entry. The table includes about 130,000 distinct CDR3 sequences, roughly 94% detected once. Sequences were obtained from CD8+ T cells from PBMCs. The source is a human donor with Susac syndrome.

This chain joins TRBV27 and TRBJ2-7; no reliable D call. CDR1 is MNHEY and CDR2 is SMNVEV in the germline V gene (reference sequence). The V gene lost 3 bases and the J gene lost 2 bases, with 8 bases spanning the gap. The CDR3 spans 13 residues. CDR3 sequence: CASSFQFTYEQYF. CDR3 nucleotide sequence: TGTGCCAGCAGTTTTCAATTCACCTACGAGCAGTACTTC.

This clonotype was seen a single time. The V and J genes are TRBV7-6 and TRBJ2-7, with D maybe TRBD2 (5 bases). Germline V gives CDR1 SGHVS, CDR2 FNYEAQ. The CDR3 extends over 16 amino acids. V was clipped by 6 bases and J by 5 bases, with 23 bases between them. The CDR3 region is CASSPSMTGEANEQYF. In nucleotides, the CDR3 is TGTGCCAGCAGTCCTAGCATGACTGGAGAGGCGAACGAGCAGTACTTC. The full variable domain, completed using reference TRBV7-6 and TRBJ2-7, is GAGVSQSPRYKVTKRGQDVALRCDPISGHVSLYWYRQALGQGPEFLTYFNYEAQQDKSGLPNDRFSAERPEGSISTLTIQRTEQRDSAMYRCASSPSMTGEANEQYFGPGTRLTVT.

This clonotype appeared a single time. The rearrangement uses TRBV29-1 and TRBJ1-5; D gene ambiguous. Germline CDR1 reads SQVTM; CDR2 reads ANQGSEA. The CDR3 has 13 amino acids. Trimming cost V 3 bases and J 5 bases, with 11 bases left between them. The CDR3 reads CSVDDGSDQPQHF. In DNA, the CDR3 is TGCAGCGTTGATGACGGCTCGGATCAGCCCCAGCATTTT.

The V gene is TRBV29-1, the J gene TRBJ1-2; D not certain. Trimming shortened V by 6 bases and J by 4 bases, and 18 bases separated the two germline ends. CDR1 and CDR2 (germline): SQVTM, ANQGSEA. The CDR3 consists of 14 residues. The CDR3 reads CSVLTETSSYGYTF. The CDR3 DNA reads TGCAGCGTCCTCACAGAAACATCTTCCTATGGCTACACCTTC.

The chain has TRBV6-5 and TRBJ2-3, with no clear D. Trimming left V 0 bases short and J 2 bases short, with 3 bases between. CDR3 size: 13 residues. Germline V gives CDR1 MNHEY, CDR2 SVGAGI. The CDR3 spells CASSYSVTDTQYF. CDR3 in DNA: TGTGCCAGCAGTTACTCTGTCACAGATACGCAGTATTTT.

The V call is TRBV14, the J call TRBJ2-7, with 9 bases that match TRBD1. The germline V gene encodes CDR1 SGHDN and CDR2 FVKESK. CDR3 size: 14 residues. The ends lost 3 bases at V and 7 bases at J; junction bases unmatched: 7. The CDR3 nucleotides are TGTGCCAGCAGCCAGGGGACAGGGCCGGATGAGCAGTACTTC. Translation gives CASSQGTGPDEQYF.

The rearrangement uses TRBV7-8 and TRBJ2-7; D is ambiguous. The germline CDR1 and CDR2 sequences are SGHVS and FQNEAQ. Trimming removed 5 bases from V and 2 bases from J, with 7 bases in between. The CDR3 is 12 residues long. CDR3 DNA sequence: TGTGCCAGCAGCCTACCCCCCTACGAGCAGTACTTC. Its protein is CASSLPPYEQYF.

The V call is TRBV20-1, the J call TRBJ2-7, with 7 bases fitting TRBD1. Trimming took 6 bases from V and 7 from J; bases not matched to a gene: 18. The length of the CDR3 is 15 residues. In germline, CDR1 is DFQATT, CDR2 SNEGSKA (reference sequence). CDR3 DNA: TGCAGTGCATCTAATCCGGGACAGAGGGGCGATGAGCAGTACTTC. It specifies CSASNPGQRGDEQYF.

The chain recombines TRBV9 with TRBJ2-6, with D unclear. Looked up from germline, CDR1 is SGDLS and CDR2 is YYNGEE. V was trimmed by 4 bases and J by 4 bases, leaving 12 bases between them. The CDR3 spans 15 residues. The CDR3 here is CASSHPALGANVLTF. The CDR3 DNA is TGTGCCAGCAGCCACCCCGCCCTCGGGGCCAACGTCCTGACTTTC.

This clonotype showed up just once. The chain combines TRBV9 with TRBJ1-1; D unresolved. Germline CDR1 reads SGDLS; CDR2 reads YYNGEE. CDR3 length equals 15 residues. Trimming cost V 4 bases and J 1 base, with 14 bases left between them. The CDR3 is CASSTGASRNTEAFF. The CDR3 DNA follows: TGTGCCAGCAGCACGGGAGCCTCACGGAACACTGAAGCTTTCTTT.